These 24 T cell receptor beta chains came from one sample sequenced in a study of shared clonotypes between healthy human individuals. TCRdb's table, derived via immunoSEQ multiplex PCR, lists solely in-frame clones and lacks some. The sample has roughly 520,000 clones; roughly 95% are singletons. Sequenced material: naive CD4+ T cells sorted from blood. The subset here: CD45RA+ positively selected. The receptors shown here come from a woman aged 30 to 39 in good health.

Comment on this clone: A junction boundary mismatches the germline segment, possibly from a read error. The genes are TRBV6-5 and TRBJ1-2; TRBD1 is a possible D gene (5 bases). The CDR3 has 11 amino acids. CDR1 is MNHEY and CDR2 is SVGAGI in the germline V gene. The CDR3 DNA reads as TGTGCCAGCTTTGGGGGAAGCGAGCGGCGCTTC. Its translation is CASFGGSERRF.

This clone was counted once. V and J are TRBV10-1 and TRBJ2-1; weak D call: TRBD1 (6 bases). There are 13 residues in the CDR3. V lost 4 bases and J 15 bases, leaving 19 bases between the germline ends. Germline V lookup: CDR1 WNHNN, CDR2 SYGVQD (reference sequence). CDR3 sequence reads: CASSVLPGQVLFF. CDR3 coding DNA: TGCGCCAGCAGTGTTCTCCCGGGACAAGTCTTGTTCTTC.

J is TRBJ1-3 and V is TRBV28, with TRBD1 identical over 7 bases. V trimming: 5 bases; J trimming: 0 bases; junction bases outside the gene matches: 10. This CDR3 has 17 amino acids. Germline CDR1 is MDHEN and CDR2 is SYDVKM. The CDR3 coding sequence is TGTGCCAGCAGTCCAGGAGACAGGGAAAGCTCTGGAAACACCATATATTTT. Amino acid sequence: CASSPGDRESSGNTIYF.

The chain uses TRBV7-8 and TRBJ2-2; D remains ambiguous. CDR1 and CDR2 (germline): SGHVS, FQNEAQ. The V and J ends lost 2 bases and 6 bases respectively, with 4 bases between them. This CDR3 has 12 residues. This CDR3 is CASSLPSGELFF. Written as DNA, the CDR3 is TGTGCCAGCAGCTTACCGTCCGGGGAGCTGTTTTTT.

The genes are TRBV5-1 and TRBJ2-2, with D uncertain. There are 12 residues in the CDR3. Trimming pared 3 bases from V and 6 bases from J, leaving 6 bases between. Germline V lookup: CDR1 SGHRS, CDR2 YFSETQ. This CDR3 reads CASSYEAGELFF. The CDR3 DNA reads TGCGCCAGCAGCTACGAAGCCGGGGAGCTGTTTTTT.

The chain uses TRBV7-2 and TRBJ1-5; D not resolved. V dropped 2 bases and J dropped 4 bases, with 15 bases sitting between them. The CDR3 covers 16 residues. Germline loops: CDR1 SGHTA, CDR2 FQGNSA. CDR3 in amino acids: CASSLNPLSLNQPQHF. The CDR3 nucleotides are TGTGCCAGCAGCTTAAATCCTCTCAGCTTAAATCAGCCCCAGCATTTT.

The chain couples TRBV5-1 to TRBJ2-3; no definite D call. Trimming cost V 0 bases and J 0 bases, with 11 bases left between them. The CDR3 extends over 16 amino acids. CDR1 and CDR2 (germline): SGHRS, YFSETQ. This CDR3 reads CASSLGSEESTDTQYF. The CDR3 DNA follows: TGCGCCAGCAGCTTGGGTTCAGAGGAGAGCACAGATACGCAGTATTTT. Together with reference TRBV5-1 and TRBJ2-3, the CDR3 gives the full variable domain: KAGVTQTPRYLIKTRGQQVTLSCSPISGHRSVSWYQQTPGQGLQFLFEYFSETQRNKGNFPGRFSGRQFSNSRSEMNVSTLELGDSALYLCASSLGSEESTDTQYFGPGTRLTVL.

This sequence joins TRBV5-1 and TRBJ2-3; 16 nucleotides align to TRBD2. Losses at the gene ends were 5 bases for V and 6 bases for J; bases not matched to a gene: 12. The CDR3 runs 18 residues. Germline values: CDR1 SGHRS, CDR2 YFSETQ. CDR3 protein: CASSRPGLAGGPADTQYF. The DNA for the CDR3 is TGCGCCAGCAGTCGCCCGGGACTAGCGGGAGGGCCGGCGGATACGCAGTATTTT.

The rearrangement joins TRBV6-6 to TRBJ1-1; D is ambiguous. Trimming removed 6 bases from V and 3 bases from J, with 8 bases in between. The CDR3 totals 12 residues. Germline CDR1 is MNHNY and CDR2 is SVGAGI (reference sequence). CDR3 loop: CASRRPDTEAFF. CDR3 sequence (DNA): TGTGCCAGCAGGCGACCGGACACTGAAGCTTTCTTT.

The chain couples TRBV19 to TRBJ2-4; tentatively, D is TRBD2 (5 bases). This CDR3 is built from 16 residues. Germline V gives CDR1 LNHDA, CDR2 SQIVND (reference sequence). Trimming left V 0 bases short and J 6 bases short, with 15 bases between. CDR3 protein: CASSIDLRAGGNIQYF. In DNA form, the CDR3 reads TGTGCCAGTAGTATAGATCTGAGGGCTGGAGGAAACATTCAGTACTTC.

The CDR3: CASSLGAYNEQFF. CDR3 in DNA: TGTGCCAGCAGCTTGGGGGCATACAATGAGCAGTTCTTC. The chain joins TRBV7-7 to TRBJ2-1; possible D gene TRBD1, 6 bases. The CDR3 consists of 13 residues. From germline, CDR1 is SSHAT and CDR2 FNYEAQ (reference sequence). Trimming left V 3 bases short and J 4 bases short, with 7 bases between.

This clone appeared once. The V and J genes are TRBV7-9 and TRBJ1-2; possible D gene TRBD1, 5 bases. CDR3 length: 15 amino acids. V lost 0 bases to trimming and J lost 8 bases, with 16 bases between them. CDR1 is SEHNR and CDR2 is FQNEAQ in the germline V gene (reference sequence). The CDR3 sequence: CASSLAGHGALGYTF. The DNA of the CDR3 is TGTGCCAGCAGCTTAGCGGGGCACGGGGCGCTCGGCTACACCTTC. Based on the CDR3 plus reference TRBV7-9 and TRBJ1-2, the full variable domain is DTGVSQNPRHKITKRGQNVTFRCDPISEHNRLYWYRQTLGQGPEFLTYFQNEAQLEKSRLLSDRFSAERPKGSFSTLEIQRTEQGDSAMYLCASSLAGHGALGYTFGSGTRLTVV.

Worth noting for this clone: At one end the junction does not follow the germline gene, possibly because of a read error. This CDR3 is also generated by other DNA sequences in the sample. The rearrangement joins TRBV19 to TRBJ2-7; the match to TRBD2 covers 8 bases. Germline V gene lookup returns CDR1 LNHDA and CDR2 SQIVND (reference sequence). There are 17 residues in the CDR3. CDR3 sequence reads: CASSSAQAGVEPYEQYF. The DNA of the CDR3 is TGCGCCAGTAGTTCCGCCCAAGCGGGAGTCGAACCCTACGAGCAGTACTTC.

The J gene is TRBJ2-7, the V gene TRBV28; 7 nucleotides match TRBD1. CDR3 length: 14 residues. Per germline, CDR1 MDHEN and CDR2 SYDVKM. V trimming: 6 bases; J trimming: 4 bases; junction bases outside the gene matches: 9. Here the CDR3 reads CASRPRQGLYEQYF. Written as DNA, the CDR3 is TGTGCCAGCAGGCCGAGACAGGGCCTTTACGAGCAGTACTTC.

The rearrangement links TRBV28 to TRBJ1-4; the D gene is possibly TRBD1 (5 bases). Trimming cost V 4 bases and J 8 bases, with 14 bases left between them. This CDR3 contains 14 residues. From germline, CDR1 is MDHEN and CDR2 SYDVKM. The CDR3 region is CASSSGGAGEKLFF. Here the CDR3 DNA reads TGTGCCAGCAGTTCGGGCGGGGCCGGGGAAAAACTGTTTTTT. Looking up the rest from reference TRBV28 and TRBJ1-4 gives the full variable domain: DVKVTQSSRYLVKRTGEKVFLECVQDMDHENMFWYRQDPGLGLRLIYFSYDVKMKEKGDIPEGYSVSREKKERFSLILESASTNQTSMYLCASSSGGAGEKLFFGSGTQLSVL.

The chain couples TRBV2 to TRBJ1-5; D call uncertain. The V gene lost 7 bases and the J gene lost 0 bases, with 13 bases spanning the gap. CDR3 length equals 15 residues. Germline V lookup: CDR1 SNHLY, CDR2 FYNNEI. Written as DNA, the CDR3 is TGTGCCAGCACTTATGATGTCGGTAGCAATCAGCCCCAGCATTTT. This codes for CASTYDVGSNQPQHF. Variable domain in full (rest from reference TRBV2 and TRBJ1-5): EPEVTQTPSHQVTQMGQEVILRCVPISNHLYFYWYRQILGQKVEFLVSFYNNEISEKSEIFDDQFSVERPDGSNFTLKIRSTKLEDSAMYFCASTYDVGSNQPQHFGDGTRLSIL.

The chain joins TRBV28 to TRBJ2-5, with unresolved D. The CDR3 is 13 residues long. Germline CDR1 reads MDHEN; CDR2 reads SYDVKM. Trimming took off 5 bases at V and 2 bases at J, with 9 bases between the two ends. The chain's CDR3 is CASSQGPQETQYF. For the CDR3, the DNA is TGTGCCAGCAGTCAAGGTCCTCAAGAGACCCAGTACTTC.

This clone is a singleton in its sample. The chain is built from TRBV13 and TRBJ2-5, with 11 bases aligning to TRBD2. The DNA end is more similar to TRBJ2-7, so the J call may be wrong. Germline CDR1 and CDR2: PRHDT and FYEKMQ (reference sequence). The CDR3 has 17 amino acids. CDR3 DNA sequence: TGTGCCAGCAGCCTCCGGACTAGCGGGTATCATGCCTACGAGCAGTACTTC. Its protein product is CASSLRTSGYHAYEQYF.

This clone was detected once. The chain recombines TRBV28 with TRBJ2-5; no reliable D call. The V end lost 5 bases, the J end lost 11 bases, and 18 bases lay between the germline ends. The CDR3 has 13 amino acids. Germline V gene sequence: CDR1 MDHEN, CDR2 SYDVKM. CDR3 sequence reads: CASSLHGPGWQYF. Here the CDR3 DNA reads TGTGCCAGCAGTCTCCACGGCCCCGGCTGGCAGTACTTC.

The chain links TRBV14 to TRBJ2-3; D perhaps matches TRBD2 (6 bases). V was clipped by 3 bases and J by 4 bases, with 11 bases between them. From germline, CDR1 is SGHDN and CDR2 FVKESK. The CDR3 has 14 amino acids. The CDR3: CASSQRLVADTQYF. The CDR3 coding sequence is TGTGCCAGCAGCCAGCGACTAGTGGCAGATACGCAGTATTTT.

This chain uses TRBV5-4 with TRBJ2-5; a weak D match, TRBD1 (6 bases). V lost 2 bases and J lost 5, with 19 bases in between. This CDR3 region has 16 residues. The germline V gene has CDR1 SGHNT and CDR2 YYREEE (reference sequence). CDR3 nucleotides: TGTGCCAGCAGCTTAATTGGTTCAGGGGTGAGTGAGACCCAGTACTTC. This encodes CASSLIGSGVSETQYF.

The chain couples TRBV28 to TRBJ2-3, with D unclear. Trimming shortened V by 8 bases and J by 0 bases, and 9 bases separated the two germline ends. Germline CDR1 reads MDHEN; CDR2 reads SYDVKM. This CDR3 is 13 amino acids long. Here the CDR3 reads CASAPGSTDTQYF. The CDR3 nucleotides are TGTGCCAGCGCCCCGGGCAGCACAGATACGCAGTATTTT.

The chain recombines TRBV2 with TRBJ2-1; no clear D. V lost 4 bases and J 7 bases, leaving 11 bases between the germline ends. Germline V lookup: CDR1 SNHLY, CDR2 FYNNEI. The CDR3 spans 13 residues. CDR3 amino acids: CASSGVSNNEQFF. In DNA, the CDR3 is TGTGCCAGCAGTGGCGTTAGCAATAATGAGCAGTTCTTC.

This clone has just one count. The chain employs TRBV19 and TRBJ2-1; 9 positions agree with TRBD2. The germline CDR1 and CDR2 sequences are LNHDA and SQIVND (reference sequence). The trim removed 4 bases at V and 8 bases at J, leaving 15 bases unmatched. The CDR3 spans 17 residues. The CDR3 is CASSRAIWAGGPYEQFF. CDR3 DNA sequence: TGTGCCAGTAGTAGGGCCATTTGGGCGGGAGGGCCGTATGAGCAGTTCTTC.